Included here is one T cell receptor beta chain sequence, with context. The antigen is undetermined. Per the germline V gene, CDR1 is MRHNA and CDR2 is SNTAGT. CDR3 length: 17 residues. V shed 6 bases and J 0 bases; nucleotides not matched to a gene: 7. These data originate in a study of cytomegalovirus exposure and HLA in healthy donors. The study's findings and limits: A later analysis reportedly found that, within productive TCRs, an Asian-associated ancestry cluster had fewer N-insertions than the mean observed across the approximately 670 donors. Sequencing likely generated an artifact that appeared as a cluster of highly shared sequence variants. Reported performance of the classifier showed diagnosis of cytomegalovirus status with high specificity and sensitivity. Altogether, 150 to 200 TCR beta chains were recorded as cytomegalovirus-associated.

In the PCR, 60 Vbeta and 13 Jbeta primers were used. Clones were read by immunoSEQ multiplex PCR, and TCRdb kept only the in-frame ones, dropping some. The table lists 200,000 to 250,000 clones, approximately 80% of them singletons. The clonotype originates from a woman aged 40-49 years in good health and CMV-seronegative. The chain combines TRBV6-4 with TRBJ2-6; 8 bases are shared with TRBD1. The sequencing sample was made of PBMCs. The DNA of the CDR3 is TGTGCCAGCAGAATGACAGGGGTGAGCTCTGGGGCCAACGTCCTGACTTTC. It yields the protein CASRMTGVSSGANVLTF.